This T cell receptor (beta chain) was recorded in a study of beta chain features in type 1 diabetes. Reverse transcription of all isolated RNA meant that expressed TCRB transcripts were sequenced. This table comes from immunoSEQ multiplex PCR, and its TCRdb copy is limited to in-frame clones, with some not included. Of nearly 350,000 clones in the sample, roughly 8% are singletons; the top ten hold around 0.44%. The germline V gene encodes CDR1 MNHEY and CDR2 SMNVEV (reference sequence). This CDR3 is 14 amino acids long. V was shortened by 6 bases and J by 0 bases, with 8 bases between the two germline ends. This clone occurred a few times.

The sequence derives from a woman under 30 in good health. The rearrangement uses TRBV27 and TRBJ1-4, with unresolved D. Input material: central memory CD4+ T cells from blood. In nucleotides, the CDR3 is TGTGCCAGCAGCGATACCGCAACTAATGAAAAACTGTTTTTT. This encodes CASSDTATNEKLFF.